The 26 T cell receptor beta chains below all came from one sample that was sequenced in a study of T-cell memory formation after mild COVID-19. In TCRdb, the 5' RACE reads were re-called with MiXCR into one record per CDR3 protein. The table includes tens of thousands of distinct CDR3 sequences, 5.5% to 7.5% detected once. Sequencing input: PBMCs or a T cell subset sorted from them (not recorded which). These receptors came from a young man who had mild COVID-19 (a few samples of this study predate the infection). Cell type and time point are not known.

The chain uses TRBV7-2 and TRBJ2-3, with 9 bases fitting TRBD2. This CDR3 spans 15 amino acids. The germline gives CDR1 SGHTA, CDR2 FQGNSA. V shed 1 base and J 7 bases; nucleotides not matched to a gene: 6. The CDR3: CASSLGGGGGYTQYF. In DNA form, the CDR3 reads TGTGCCAGCAGCTTAGGTGGCGGGGGGGGATATACGCAGTATTTT.

The table lists this clonotype with a few counts. J is TRBJ1-5 and V is TRBV21-1; TRBD1 is taken as the D call from the table, unchecked against the DNA. TRBV21-1 is designated a pseudogene. CDR3 length: 16 residues. The CDR3 region has the DNA TGTGCCAGCAGCACGCGACTGAACAGGGTACGACAGCCCCAGCATTTT. This encodes CASSTRLNRVRQPQHF.

The V call is TRBV6-6, the J call TRBJ2-7, with D tentatively TRBD1 or TRBD2 (5 bases each). Per germline, CDR1 MNHNY and CDR2 SVGAGI (reference sequence). This CDR3 is built from 15 residues. With 7 bases removed from V and 2 bases from J, the gap between germline ends came to 18 bases. The CDR3 DNA follows: TGTGCCAGCACCTTCGACGGACGAGGGGCCTACGAGCAGTACTTC. Amino acid sequence: CASTFDGRGAYEQYF.

The chain carries TRBV15 and TRBJ2-7, with TRBD2 as a possible D gene (5 bases). V gave up 0 bases and J gave up 6 bases, with 18 bases separating them. Germline CDR1 and CDR2: LNHNV and YYDKDF (reference sequence). The CDR3 sequence is 16 residues long. CDR3 bases: TGTGCCACCAGCAGAGATCGGCCGGGATATGTATCCGAGCAGTACTTC. It specifies CATSRDRPGYVSEQYF. Variable domain in full (rest from reference TRBV15 and TRBJ2-7): DAMVIQNPRYQVTQFGKPVTLSCSQTLNHNVMYWYQQKSSQAPKLLFHYYDKDFNNEADTPDNFQSRRPNTSFCFLDIRSPGLGDTAMYLCATSRDRPGYVSEQYFGPGTRLTVT.

This clonotype has a handful of counts. DNA of the CDR3: TGCGCCAGCAGCCAAATCATCGACGGGGGGCAAGGTTTCCATGAGCAGTTCTTC. Its translation: CASSQIIDGGQGFHEQFF. The genes are TRBV4-3 and TRBJ2-1, with D possibly TRBD2 on 7 matching bases. CDR3 size: 18 residues. Germline V gene lookup returns CDR1 LGHNA and CDR2 YSLEER. The germline V and J ends were trimmed by 2 bases and 8 bases, with 25 bases remaining between them.

The chain links TRBV5-1 to TRBJ2-3, with a possible D match to TRBD1 (6 bases). The CDR3 is 14 residues long. Germline loops: CDR1 SGHRS, CDR2 YFSETQ. Trimming took off 4 bases at V and 8 bases at J, with 17 bases between the two ends. In DNA, the CDR3 is TGCGCCAGCAGCACCCGGACAGCACACGGTACGCAGTATTTT. It is translated as CASSTRTAHGTQYF.

This clonotype was observed many times. The CDR3 DNA reads as TGCGCCAGCAGCCAAGGTTTTCGAACCCGCTCCTACGAGCAGTACTTC. Translating gives CASSQGFRTRSYEQYF. The chain employs TRBV4-1 and TRBJ2-7; D remains ambiguous. V was shortened by 1 base and J by 0 bases, with 13 bases between the two germline ends. Looked up from germline, CDR1 is MGHRA and CDR2 is YSYEKL. CDR3 length: 16 residues.

V gene TRBV5-1 combines with J gene TRBJ1-1; D is uncertain. Germline V gene data show CDR1 as SGHRS and CDR2 as YFSETQ. V lost 2 bases and J lost 3, with 14 bases in between. There are 15 residues in the CDR3. CDR3 DNA sequence: TGCGCCAGCAGCTTTAGTGGGGTAGCGGACACTGAAGCTTTCTTT. Encoded protein: CASSFSGVADTEAFF.

This clonotype was detected a few times. J is TRBJ1-1 and V is TRBV20-1; D possibly corresponds to TRBD1 (6 bases). V shed 2 bases and J shed 6 bases, with 13 bases lying between them. This CDR3 comprises 13 residues. CDR1 is DFQATT and CDR2 is SNEGSKA in the germline V gene (reference sequence). In nucleotides, the CDR3 is TGCAGTGCTAGACTTCCGGGGGCCCCTGAAGCTTTCTTT. This gives the protein CSARLPGAPEAFF.

This clonotype was detected ten times or more. The gene calls are TRBV5-1 and TRBJ2-3; D remains ambiguous. This CDR3 region has 13 residues. V lost 4 bases, J lost 4 bases, and 10 bases lay in between. The germline CDR1 and CDR2 sequences are SGHRS and YFSETQ. CDR3 region: CASSERTADTQYF. The DNA for the CDR3 is TGCGCCAGCAGCGAACGCACGGCAGATACGCAGTATTTT.

In its sample, this clonotype was seen many times. The chain links TRBV15 to TRBJ1-5; D is undetermined. Germline V gives CDR1 LNHNV, CDR2 YYDKDF (reference sequence). Deletions cut 0 bases from V and 7 bases from J, with 4 bases between. This CDR3 has 12 amino acids. The CDR3 is CATSRDNQPQHF. DNA of the CDR3: TGTGCCACCAGCAGAGATAACCAGCCCCAGCATTTT.

The chain carries TRBV28 and TRBJ2-3; 9 bases are a match to TRBD1. Looked up from germline, CDR1 is MDHEN and CDR2 is SYDVKM. The CDR3 length is 16 residues. Germline trimming cut 2 bases from V and 6 bases from J; bases unmatched to any gene: 9. CDR3 sequence reads: CASSLGTGSLVDTQYF. The CDR3 nucleotides are TGTGCCAGCAGTTTAGGGACAGGGAGTTTGGTGGATACGCAGTATTTT. Complete variable domain (other parts from reference TRBV28 and TRBJ2-3): DVKVTQSSRYLVKRTGEKVFLECVQDMDHENMFWYRQDPGLGLRLIYFSYDVKMKEKGDIPEGYSVSREKKERFSLILESASTNQTSMYLCASSLGTGSLVDTQYFGPGTRLTVL.

The table lists this clonotype with a few counts. V and J are TRBV27 and TRBJ2-3; D not certain. V lost 6 bases to trimming and J lost 1 base, with 11 bases between them. The V gene's germline CDR1 is MNHEY and CDR2 SMNVEV (reference sequence). The CDR3 is made up of 14 amino acids. The CDR3 DNA follows: TGTGCCAGCAGCCCCGAATGGGGCACAGATACGCAGTATTTT. This translates into CASSPEWGTDTQYF.

The chain carries TRBV20-1 and TRBJ2-3, with D possibly being TRBD2 (7 bases). The CDR3 runs 12 residues. Deletions cut 3 bases from V and 12 bases from J, with 16 bases between. Germline V gene sequence: CDR1 DFQATT, CDR2 SNEGSKA (reference sequence). The CDR3 spells CSARRGGSPQYF. The DNA of the CDR3 is TGCAGTGCTAGGAGGGGGGGCTCCCCTCAGTATTTT.

This clonotype was picked up a small number of times. The CDR3 spells CASSLLPVNTEAFF. CDR3 nucleotide sequence: TGTGCCAGCAGCTTATTACCCGTGAACACTGAAGCTTTCTTT. The chain has TRBV7-2 and TRBJ1-1; D gene unclear. Trimming pared 2 bases from V and 0 bases from J, leaving 7 bases between. The CDR3 loop spans 14 amino acids. The germline gives CDR1 SGHTA, CDR2 FQGNSA.

Many counts were recorded for this clonotype. In DNA, the CDR3 is TGCGCCAGCAGCTCCGACGGTAGCTCCTACAATGAGCAGTTCTTC. Its protein is CASSSDGSSYNEQFF. The chain has TRBV5-1 and TRBJ2-1; D gene unclear. Trimming left V 3 bases short and J 0 bases short, with 10 bases between. In germline, CDR1 is SGHRS, CDR2 YFSETQ. This CDR3 is 15 amino acids long.

V usage is TRBV5-5 and J usage is TRBJ2-7; 10 bases fit TRBD1. Looked up from germline, CDR1 is SGHKS and CDR2 is YYEKEE (reference sequence). This CDR3 comprises 15 residues. Losses at the gene ends were 1 base for V and 6 bases for J; bases not matched to a gene: 7. This chain's CDR3 is CASSLTGTGVIEQYV. CDR3 bases: TGTGCCAGCAGCTTGACGGGGACAGGGGTCATCGAGCAGTACGTC.

The table lists this clonotype with a few counts. The chain links TRBV12-3 or TRBV12-4 to TRBJ1-2; weak D call: TRBD1 (6 bases). The CDR3 consists of 16 residues. The germline V and J ends were trimmed by 6 bases and 2 bases, with 19 bases remaining between them. The CDR3: CASRGTAAGGNYGYTF. CDR3 sequence (DNA): TGTGCCAGCAGAGGGACGGCAGCTGGGGGCAACTATGGCTACACCTTC.

V gene TRBV5-1 combines with J gene TRBJ2-2; 9 bases agree with TRBD1. Germline CDR1 and CDR2: SGHRS and YFSETQ. The CDR3 totals 15 residues. V shed 3 bases and J 2 bases; nucleotides not matched to a gene: 2. For the CDR3, the DNA is TGCGCCAGCAGCTGGGACAGGGTCAACACCGGGGAGCTGTTTTTT. Translated, it gives CASSWDRVNTGELFF. Combining the CDR3 with reference TRBV5-1 and TRBJ2-2 gives the whole variable domain KAGVTQTPRYLIKTRGQQVTLSCSPISGHRSVSWYQQTPGQGLQFLFEYFSETQRNKGNFPGRFSGRQFSNSRSEMNVSTLELGDSALYLCASSWDRVNTGELFFGEGSRLTVL.

The chain recombines TRBV5-1 with TRBJ1-1; D perhaps matches TRBD1 (5 bases). The CDR3 sequence is 15 residues long. Trimming removed 0 bases from V and 11 bases from J, with 20 bases in between. Germline-derived CDR1 and CDR2 are SGHRS and YFSETQ. The CDR3 reads CASSLERGEGSIAFF. The CDR3 DNA reads TGCGCCAGCAGCTTGGAGAGGGGCGAGGGAAGTATCGCTTTCTTT.

In this sample, this clonotype turned up many times. The rearrangement joins TRBV5-1 to TRBJ2-6; the D gene is possibly TRBD2 (5 bases). The CDR3 loop spans 15 amino acids. The germline V gene encodes CDR1 SGHRS and CDR2 YFSETQ. V was trimmed by 4 bases and J by 1 base, leaving 9 bases between them. The CDR3 DNA is TGCGCCAGCAGCGAGAGGGTATCTGGGGCCAACGTCCTGACTTTC. This codes for CASSERVSGANVLTF.

This clonotype was observed a few times. The chain uses TRBV7-8 and TRBJ1-1; D not certain. V dropped 4 bases and J dropped 8 bases, with 11 bases sitting between them. Per germline, CDR1 SGHVS and CDR2 FQNEAQ. CDR3 length: 12 residues. The CDR3 DNA is TGTGCCAGCAGCTCCCGGTGGTCGGAAGCTTTCTTT. It yields the protein CASSSRWSEAFF. The variable domain in full, completed from reference TRBV7-8 and TRBJ1-1, reads GAGVSQSPRYKVAKRGQDVALRCDPISGHVSLFWYQQALGQGPEFLTYFQNEAQLDKSGLPSDRFFAERPEGSVSTLKIQRTQQEDSAVYLCASSSRWSEAFFGQGTRLTVV.

J is TRBJ2-1 and V is TRBV11-3; a weak D match, TRBD2 (7 bases). V was pared by 4 bases and J by 8 bases, with 18 bases between. The germline CDR1 and CDR2 sequences are SGHNT and YENEEA. CDR3 length: 15 amino acids. DNA of the CDR3: TGTGCCAGCAGCTCATGGAAGGGGGGGCCTGATGAGCAGTTCTTC. It translates to CASSSWKGGPDEQFF.

This clonotype was observed a handful of times. V and J are TRBV5-1 and TRBJ2-1; 10 bases are shared with TRBD2. Germline CDR1 and CDR2: SGHRS and YFSETQ. The CDR3 sequence is 18 residues long. With 4 bases clipped from V and 5 bases from J, the junction kept 15 bases outside the gene matches. The CDR3 sequence: CASSAPLAGTSANNEQFF. CDR3 DNA: TGCGCCAGCAGCGCACCCTTGGCCGGGACTAGCGCCAACAATGAGCAGTTCTTC.

This clonotype was counted many times. V is TRBV5-5 and J is TRBJ2-1, with TRBD2 matching 9 bases. Trimming at V came to 0 bases and at J to 5 bases, leaving 6 bases not matched to a gene. The CDR3 has 16 amino acids. Germline CDR1 SGHKS, CDR2 YYEKEE (reference sequence). CDR3 loop: CASSLGLAGGHNEQFF. CDR3 DNA: TGTGCCAGCAGCTTGGGTTTGGCGGGGGGGCACAATGAGCAGTTCTTC. Drawing the rest from reference TRBV5-5 and TRBJ2-1, the complete variable domain is DAGVTQSPTHLIKTRGQQVTLRCSPISGHKSVSWYQQVLGQGPQFIFQYYEKEERGRGNFPDRFSARQFPNYSSELNVNALLLGDSALYLCASSLGLAGGHNEQFFGPGTRLTVL.

Only a few counts were recorded for this clonotype. The gene calls are TRBV4-2 and TRBJ2-5; the D is unclear. The ends were cut back, 4 bases at V and 3 bases at J, with 9 bases in the middle. CDR1 and CDR2 (germline): LGHNA, YNFKEQ. This CDR3 has 13 residues. CDR3 sequence reads: CASSRARKETQYF. The CDR3 DNA sequence: TGTGCCAGCAGCCGAGCTAGAAAAGAGACCCAGTACTTC.